This T cell receptor (beta chain) originates from a study of T cell responses to AZD1222 COVID-19 vaccine. Points from the study as a whole: After the peak T cell response, and only then, were repertoires sampled. Close to half of spike-specific TCRs reportedly recognize unmutated variant regions. Only a handful of AZD1222 recipients tested seropositive at baseline.

Generated by immunoSEQ multiplex PCR, the TCRdb table keeps only in-frame clones and is missing some. The table shows approximately 150,000 clones, with 85% to 90% occurring only once. In regard to this clone: Its antigen is currently unknown.

V lost 5 bases, J lost 3 bases, and 13 bases lay in between. Germline V CDR1 and CDR2: SGHTA, FQGNSA. The CDR3 is 14 amino acids. Sequences were derived from peripheral blood, sampled 28 days after the second dose of the MenACWY control vaccine. This chain uses TRBV7-2 with TRBJ1-1; TRBD1 might be the D (6 bases). This receptor was taken from an adult who received the MenACWY meningococcal vaccine as a control. The CDR3 reads CASSPRTEHTEAFF. The CDR3, as DNA: TGTGCCAGCAGCCCTCGGACAGAACACACTGAAGCTTTCTTT.